Sequencing of this T cell receptor (beta chain) was carried out in a study of spatial heterogeneity in lung cancer. About the study: Within tumor regions, the number of TCR transcripts tracked closely with a T cell module score obtained from matched bulk RNA-seq. Study-level results: Alpha and beta chain coverage of tumor T cells was estimated at about 7% and 13%, respectively. Expanded alpha and beta TCR counts within tumors tracked tumor mutation counts.

TCRdb reprocessed the 5' RACE reads with MiXCR, giving one entry per CDR3 protein. The sample lists some 18,000 distinct CDR3 sequences; under 10% were seen once. Sample time point: sample taken at primary tumor resection. The donors comprised about 65 untreated early-stage non-small cell lung cancer patients. Frozen PBMC, nontumor lung or tumor provided whole RNA, which was sequenced unsorted. About this clonotype: Its specificity is unknown.

The specimen was lung tumor tissue, collected at surgery. The receptor was derived from a male donor with early-stage non-small cell lung cancer.

CDR3 loop: CASSPHYTQYF. DNA of the CDR3: TGTGCCAGCAGTCCCCATTATACGCAGTATTTT. This rearrangement joins TRBV6-2 or TRBV6-3 to TRBJ2-3; D gene uncertain. CDR1 and CDR2 from the germline V gene are MNHEY and SVGEGT. This CDR3 is 11 amino acids long. V lost 5 bases to trimming and J lost 7 bases, with 7 bases between them.